The 26 T cell receptor beta chains in this list originate from one sample, sequenced in a study of T cell responses to AZD1222 COVID-19 vaccine. Sequenced by immunoSEQ multiplex PCR; TCRdb stores in-frame clones only, minus some. The sample holds some 120,000 clones, roughly 84% seen once. The sample was peripheral blood, taken on day 0 of AZD1222 vaccination. Receptors were obtained from an adult in good health.

In this sample, this clone turned up a few times. The chain employs TRBV7-2 and TRBJ2-7, with D tentatively TRBD2 (5 bases). Germline V lookup: CDR1 SGHTA, CDR2 FQGNSA. V shed 3 bases and J shed 1 base, with 13 bases lying between them. The CDR3 is 15 residues long. CDR3 amino acids: CASSFRSGISYEQYF. CDR3 bases: TGTGCCAGCAGCTTTAGATCGGGGATTTCCTACGAGCAGTACTTC.

As regards this clone: A read error may account for a junction end that differs from germline. The genes are TRBV7-7 and TRBJ2-5, with 14 positions matching TRBD2. The CDR3 totals 16 residues. Looked up from germline, CDR1 is SSHAT and CDR2 is FNYEAQ (reference sequence). For the CDR3, the DNA is TGTGCTAGCAGCCCCTTTGGACTAGCGGGGGGAGAGACCCAGTACTTC. Its protein product is CASSPFGLAGGETQYF. Complete variable domain (other parts from reference TRBV7-7 and TRBJ2-5): GAGVSQSPRYKVTKRGQDVTLRCDPISSHATLYWYQQALGQGPEFLTYFNYEAQPDKSGLPSDRFSAERPEGSISTLTIQRTEQRDSAMYRCASSPFGLAGGETQYFGPGTRLLVL.

The DNA for the CDR3 is TGTGCCAGCAGTCCCGGACACGAGCAGTACTTC. Amino acids: CASSPGHEQYF. The V and J genes are TRBV6-5 and TRBJ2-7; D unresolved. Trimming pared 5 bases from V and 5 bases from J, leaving 7 bases between. Germline V lookup: CDR1 MNHEY, CDR2 SVGAGI. This CDR3 comprises 11 residues.

The CDR3 region has the DNA TGCGCCAGCAGCCGCCCGGGACAGCTGGATGGCTACACCTTC. This translates into CASSRPGQLDGYTF. The chain joins TRBV4-1 to TRBJ1-2, with TRBD1 matching over 7 bases. The V gene end was trimmed by 4 bases and the J gene end by 6 bases; junction bases not matched to a gene: 8. CDR1 and CDR2 (germline): MGHRA, YSYEKL. This CDR3 region has 14 residues.

The chain has TRBV9 and TRBJ2-3; TRBD2 matches 8 bases. V gave up 4 bases and J gave up 0 bases; unmatched junction bases: 10. Germline V gives CDR1 SGDLS, CDR2 YYNGEE. The CDR3 covers 17 residues. CDR3 DNA sequence: TGTGCCAGCAGCACTCGCGGGAGGACCCCTAGCACAGATACGCAGTATTTT. Translation gives CASSTRGRTPSTDTQYF.

This clone appeared a single time. The chain couples TRBV4-1 to TRBJ2-7, with D perhaps TRBD1 or TRBD2 (5 bases each). Between the trimmed V and J ends, which lost 3 bases and 3 bases, there was a span of 12 bases. In germline, CDR1 is MGHRA, CDR2 YSYEKL. The length of the CDR3 is 14 residues. The CDR3 DNA follows: TGCGCCAGCAGCCAGCCGGGACGGGTCTACGAGCAGTACTTC. It specifies CASSQPGRVYEQYF.

This chain connects TRBV7-2 to TRBJ2-1, with TRBD1 as a possible D gene (6 bases). The CDR3 spans 16 residues. The V end was cut by 0 bases, the J end by 10 bases, with 19 bases between. CDR1 SGHTA and CDR2 FQGNSA come from the germline V gene. For the CDR3, the DNA is TGTGCCAGCAGCTTAGCCAGAGGACAGCGGTTGGGCGAGCAGTTCTTC. This gives the protein CASSLARGQRLGEQFF.

This chain connects TRBV7-9 to TRBJ2-7; D tentatively reads TRBD1 or TRBD2 (5 bases each). The CDR3 length is 13 residues. Germline-derived CDR1 and CDR2 are SEHNR and FQNEAQ (reference sequence). V was cut by 5 bases and J by 2 bases, with 10 bases left in between. The CDR3 protein is CASSRWDAYEQYF. The CDR3 DNA sequence: TGTGCCAGCAGCCGATGGGACGCCTACGAGCAGTACTTC.

The chain is built from TRBV5-1 and TRBJ1-1; 8 nucleotides line up with TRBD1. The germline V gene has CDR1 SGHRS and CDR2 YFSETQ. Trimming removed 4 bases from V and 4 bases from J; junction bases left unmatched: 6. The CDR3 extends over 14 amino acids. The CDR3 DNA reads TGCGCCAGCAGCGACCAGACAGGGGTCACTGAAGCTTTCTTT. Translated, it gives CASSDQTGVTEAFF.

The rearrangement joins TRBV28 to TRBJ1-1, with D perhaps TRBD1 (6 bases). The CDR3 is 15 amino acids. The ends were cut back, 4 bases at V and 0 bases at J, with 12 bases in the middle. Germline CDR1 is MDHEN and CDR2 is SYDVKM. The CDR3 reads CASSSPTGVNTEAFF. DNA for the CDR3: TGTGCCAGCAGTTCCCCGACAGGAGTGAACACTGAAGCTTTCTTT.

V is TRBV6-1 and J is TRBJ2-7, with TRBD1 matching over 9 bases. CDR3 size: 16 residues. The ends lost 3 bases at V and 1 base at J; junction bases unmatched: 7. Germline V lookup: CDR1 MNHNS, CDR2 SASEGT. CDR3 sequence: CASSDWRDRESYEQYF. Written as DNA, the CDR3 is TGTGCCAGCAGTGATTGGAGGGACAGGGAGTCCTACGAGCAGTACTTC.

The V gene is TRBV18, the J gene TRBJ1-6; D gene ambiguous. Trimming stripped 2 bases from V and 5 bases from J, with 7 bases between. CDR1 KGHSH and CDR2 LQKENI come from the germline V gene. CDR3 length: 14 amino acids. In DNA, the CDR3 is TGTGCCAGCTCACCAGGGCAGCATAATTCACCCCTCCACTTT. This sequence encodes CASSPGQHNSPLHF.

The V call is TRBV5-1, the J call TRBJ2-3; D unclear. Trimming cost V 5 bases and J 0 bases, with 13 bases left between them. Germline V gene data show CDR1 as SGHRS and CDR2 as YFSETQ. There are 15 residues in the CDR3. For the CDR3, the DNA is TGCGCCAGCAGAACGTCCCCAGCTAGCACAGATACGCAGTATTTT. The encoded protein is CASRTSPASTDTQYF.

The chain couples TRBV19 to TRBJ2-5; no definite D call. The CDR3 extends over 14 amino acids. Trimming cost V 0 bases and J 5 bases, with 10 bases left between them. Germline loops: CDR1 LNHDA, CDR2 SQIVND (reference sequence). The CDR3 spells CASSIDHPTETQYF. Written as DNA, the CDR3 is TGTGCCAGTAGTATAGACCACCCCACCGAGACCCAGTACTTC.

CDR3 coding DNA: TGTGCCAGCAGCCCTAGGCTATCTTCACCCAATTATGGCTACACCTTC. This codes for CASSPRLSSPNYGYTF. The V and J genes are TRBV7-8 and TRBJ1-2; D ambiguous. The CDR3 extends over 16 amino acids. V shed 5 bases and J shed 5 bases, with 21 bases lying between them. Germline V gene data show CDR1 as SGHVS and CDR2 as FQNEAQ. The full variable domain, with the rest looked up from reference TRBV7-8 and TRBJ1-2, is GAGVSQSPRYKVAKRGQDVALRCDPISGHVSLFWYQQALGQGPEFLTYFQNEAQLDKSGLPSDRFFAERPEGSVSTLKIQRTQQEDSAVYLCASSPRLSSPNYGYTFGSGTRLTVV.

The chain recombines TRBV13 with TRBJ2-3; D unclear. The CDR3 has 18 amino acids. Trimming shortened V by 3 bases and J by 0 bases, and 19 bases separated the two germline ends. Germline CDR1 is PRHDT and CDR2 is FYEKMQ (reference sequence). The CDR3 DNA reads TGTGCCAGCAGCTTTGGACGGGCCCCACCTATTAGCACAGATACGCAGTATTTT. It specifies CASSFGRAPPISTDTQYF.

The rearrangement uses TRBV7-2 and TRBJ2-5; D is unresolved. Deletions cut 6 bases from V and 2 bases from J, with 10 bases between. The germline gives CDR1 SGHTA, CDR2 FQGNSA. The CDR3 totals 13 residues. This chain's CDR3 is CASRSPAQETQYF. In DNA, the CDR3 is TGTGCCAGCAGATCCCCGGCTCAAGAGACCCAGTACTTC.

This chain uses TRBV2 with TRBJ1-4; D call uncertain. Germline V gene lookup returns CDR1 SNHLY and CDR2 FYNNEI. Trimming removed 2 bases at V and 5 bases at J, with 9 bases between. The CDR3 consists of 14 residues. CDR3 region: CASSEFRENEKLFF. CDR3 sequence (DNA): TGTGCCAGCAGTGAATTTAGGGAAAATGAAAAACTGTTTTTT.

CDR3 nucleotide sequence: TGTGCCAGCAGCCCCCTAACCGGGACACTATACGAGCAGTACTTC. Translating gives CASSPLTGTLYEQYF. V usage is TRBV3-1 (or the pseudogene TRBV3-2) and J usage is TRBJ2-7, with D maybe TRBD1 (6 bases). Deletions cut 4 bases from V and 4 bases from J, with 17 bases between. This CDR3 spans 15 amino acids. CDR1 is LGHDT, CDR2 YNNKEL, per germline (reference sequence).

The chain carries TRBV12-3 or TRBV12-4 and TRBJ2-5; no firm D call. The CDR3 length is 12 residues. Between the trimmed V and J ends, which lost 3 bases and 2 bases, there was a span of 4 bases. The CDR3 loop is CASSLQQETQYF. Here the CDR3 DNA reads TGTGCCAGCAGTTTGCAGCAAGAGACCCAGTACTTC.

V and J are TRBV3-1 (or the pseudogene TRBV3-2) and TRBJ2-3, with TRBD2 identical over 8 bases. CDR3 size: 15 residues. Losses at the gene ends were 1 base for V and 4 bases for J; bases not matched to a gene: 4. Germline V gene sequence: CDR1 LGHDT, CDR2 YNNKEL (reference sequence). Here the CDR3 reads CASSQAGLGADTQYF. CDR3 in DNA: TGTGCCAGCAGCCAAGCGGGACTAGGGGCAGATACGCAGTATTTT.

V is TRBV27 and J is TRBJ2-3, with D perhaps matching TRBD2 (7 bases). Between the trimmed V and J ends, which lost 3 bases and 4 bases, there was a span of 17 bases. Germline V gene lookup returns CDR1 MNHEY and CDR2 SMNVEV (reference sequence). The CDR3 spans 16 residues. In DNA form, the CDR3 reads TGTGCCAGCAGTTTCTATAGTGGGGGGGCGGCAGATACGCAGTATTTT. Encoded protein: CASSFYSGGAADTQYF.

The chain joins TRBV24-1 to TRBJ2-3, with 8 nucleotides matching TRBD2. CDR1 and CDR2 from the germline V gene are KGHDR and SFDVKD. CDR3 length: 16 residues. Losses at the gene ends were 4 bases for V and 2 bases for J; bases not matched to a gene: 7. CDR3 nucleotides: TGTGCCACCAGTGACCCGCTAGCGGGCCTCACAGATACGCAGTATTTT. Encoded protein: CATSDPLAGLTDTQYF.

This clone was found once. The CDR3 region has the DNA TGTGCCAGCTCTACCGGGTCGGGTATCCCGGGGGAGCAGTACTTC. Amino acid sequence: CASSTGSGIPGEQYF. V usage is TRBV7-9 and J usage is TRBJ2-7, with D possibly matching TRBD2 (5 bases). Looked up from germline, CDR1 is SEHNR and CDR2 is FQNEAQ (reference sequence). The CDR3 sequence is 15 residues long. Between the trimmed V and J ends, which lost 8 bases and 7 bases, there was a span of 24 bases. The full variable domain, in which reference TRBV7-9 and TRBJ2-7 provide the parts outside the CDR3, is DTGVSQNPRHKITKRGQNVTFRCDPISEHNRLYWYRQTLGQGPEFLTYFQNEAQLEKSRLLSDRFSAERPKGSFSTLEIQRTEQGDSAMYLCASSTGSGIPGEQYFGPGTRLTVT.

This chain joins TRBV24-1 and TRBJ2-3; 9 nucleotides match TRBD2. The V gene end was trimmed by 2 bases and the J gene end by 2 bases; junction bases not matched to a gene: 10. This CDR3 region has 18 residues. In germline, CDR1 is KGHDR, CDR2 SFDVKD. The CDR3 DNA is TGTGCCACCAGTGATTCAGGCCCGACTAGCGGATACACAGATACGCAGTATTTT. Protein: CATSDSGPTSGYTDTQYF.

The chain couples TRBV28 to TRBJ2-7, with D tentatively TRBD1 or TRBD2 (5 bases each). The germline CDR1 and CDR2 sequences are MDHEN and SYDVKM. The CDR3 has 16 residues. Between the trimmed V and J ends, which lost 3 bases and 5 bases, there was a span of 20 bases. Written as DNA, the CDR3 is TGTGCCAGCAGTTTGAATTTTAGGGGACGCTTCCACGAGCAGTACTTC. Residues: CASSLNFRGRFHEQYF.